Detailed here is one TCR beta chain. Clones were sequenced by immunoSEQ multiplex PCR, and TCRdb holds only the in-frame ones, with some missing. The sample lists roughly 50,000 clones, roughly nine tenths occurring once. The CDR3 loop spans 13 amino acids. V was clipped by 5 bases and J by 4 bases, with 9 bases between them. Germline V gene data show CDR1 as PRHDT and CDR2 as FYEKMQ (reference sequence). These data belong to a study of T cell changes during pregnancy in multiple sclerosis. The sequencing used CD8+ T cells from peripheral blood mononuclear cells, collected in the second trimester of pregnancy. This TCR derives from a female donor with multiple sclerosis, enrolled in a pregnancy study. J is TRBJ1-5 and V is TRBV13; D unclear. The CDR3 bases are TGTGCCAGCAGCCCGGGGAGGAATCAGCCCCAGCATTTT. Protein product: CASSPGRNQPQHF. Drawing the rest from reference TRBV13 and TRBJ1-5, the complete variable domain is AAGVIQSPRHLIKEKRETATLKCYPIPRHDTVYWYQQGPGQDPQFLISFYEKMQSDKGSIPDRFSAQQFSDYHSELNMSSLELGDSALYFCASSPGRNQPQHFGDGTRLSIL.